A single sample is the source of the 3 T cell receptor beta chains below, sequenced in a study of T cell repertoires in cytomegalovirus infection (dated by TCRdb to about 2019). The listed sequencing device is Illumina HiSeq 1500. The public reads were reanalyzed by TCRdb: fastp trimming at Q25, MiXCR alignment, in-frame beta chains only. Here each entry gathers all rows of one CDR3 protein and keeps the most common genes and DNA. The sample table contains approximately 500,000 distinct CDR3 sequences; only one count was recorded for less than 30% of them. 13% of the sample belongs to the ten largest clones. Specimen: PBMCs. The receptors originated from a human donor in good health (CMV status not recorded). Some clones in this sample may be carry-over from other donors' samples.

This clonotype has only a few counts. J is TRBJ2-7 and V is TRBV6-2 or TRBV6-3; 8 bases are a match to TRBD2. This CDR3 region has 15 residues. V was pared by 6 bases and J by 4 bases, with 11 bases of the junction left unmatched. CDR1 and CDR2 from the germline V gene are MNHEY and SVGEGT. CDR3 amino acids: CASRSAGATGYEQYV. CDR3 in DNA: TGTGCCAGCAGGTCAGCGGGAGCCACAGGGTACGAGCAGTACGTC.

The chain couples TRBV10-2 to TRBJ2-5, with 7 bases fitting TRBD2. Per germline, CDR1 WSHSY and CDR2 SAAADI. The CDR3 is 15 amino acids. The junction had 10 bases not matched to a gene; V was cut back by 4 bases and J by 5 bases. In DNA, the CDR3 is TGCGCCAGCAGTGTCTCAGCGGGGTTCGGGGAGACCCAGTACTTC. Translated, it gives CASSVSAGFGETQYF.

The chain recombines TRBV11-2 with TRBJ2-1; D unresolved. The germline V gene has CDR1 SGHAT and CDR2 FQNNGV. The CDR3 consists of 15 residues. V was cut by 5 bases and J by 5 bases, with 16 bases left in between. DNA for the CDR3: TGTGCCAGCAGCCCCGACCAAGGTTTGCACAATGAGCAGTTCTTC. This gives the protein CASSPDQGLHNEQFF.